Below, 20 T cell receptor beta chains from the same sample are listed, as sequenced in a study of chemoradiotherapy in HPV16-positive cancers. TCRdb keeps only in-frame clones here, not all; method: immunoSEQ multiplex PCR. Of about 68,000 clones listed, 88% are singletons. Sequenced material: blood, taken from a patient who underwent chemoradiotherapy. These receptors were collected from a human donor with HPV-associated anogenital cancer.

For the CDR3, the DNA is TGCGCCAGCAATCCAGCGGGAGGTCGAACCGGGGAGCTGTTTTTT. Protein: CASNPAGGRTGELFF. This rearrangement joins TRBV5-1 to TRBJ2-2; 9 positions match TRBD2. V trimming: 6 bases; J trimming: 5 bases; junction bases outside the gene matches: 8. The CDR3 contains 15 residues. Germline CDR1 reads SGHRS; CDR2 reads YFSETQ.

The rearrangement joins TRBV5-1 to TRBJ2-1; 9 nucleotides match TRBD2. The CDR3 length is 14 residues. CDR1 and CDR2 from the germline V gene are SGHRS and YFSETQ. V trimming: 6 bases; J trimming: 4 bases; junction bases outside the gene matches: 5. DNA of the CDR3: TGCGCCAGCACTTCTAGCGGGGAATACAATGAGCAGTTCTTC. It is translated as CASTSSGEYNEQFF.

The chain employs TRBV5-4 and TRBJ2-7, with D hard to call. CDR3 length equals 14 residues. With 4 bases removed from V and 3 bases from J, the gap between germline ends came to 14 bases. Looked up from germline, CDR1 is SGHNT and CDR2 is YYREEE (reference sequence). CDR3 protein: CASSLDLGNYEQYF. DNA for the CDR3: TGTGCCAGCAGCCTCGATCTGGGTAACTACGAGCAGTACTTC.

Written as DNA, the CDR3 is TGTGCCATGGAGGACACTAACTATGGCTACACCTTC. Amino acids: CAMEDTNYGYTF. V gene TRBV10-3 combines with J gene TRBJ1-2, with D possibly TRBD1 on 5 matching bases. The V gene lost 9 bases and the J gene lost 0 bases, with 8 bases spanning the gap. The germline CDR1 and CDR2 sequences are ENHRY and SYGVKD. The CDR3 consists of 12 residues.

CDR3 residues: CASSETQQGNTDQPQHF. For the CDR3, the DNA is TGCGCCAGCAGTGAAACACAACAGGGGAATACGGATCAGCCCCAGCATTTT. The V gene is TRBV10-1, the J gene TRBJ1-5, with 7 bases aligning to TRBD1. CDR1 is WNHNN and CDR2 is SYGVQD in the germline V gene (reference sequence). The V gene end was trimmed by 3 bases and the J gene end by 5 bases; junction bases not matched to a gene: 13. The CDR3 length is 17 residues.

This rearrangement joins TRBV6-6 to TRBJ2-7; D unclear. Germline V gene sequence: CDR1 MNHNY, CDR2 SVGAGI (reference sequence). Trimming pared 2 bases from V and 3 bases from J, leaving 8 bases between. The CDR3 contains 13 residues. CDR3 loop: CASSYGSYYEQYF. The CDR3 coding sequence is TGTGCCAGCAGTTACGGTTCATACTACGAGCAGTACTTC.

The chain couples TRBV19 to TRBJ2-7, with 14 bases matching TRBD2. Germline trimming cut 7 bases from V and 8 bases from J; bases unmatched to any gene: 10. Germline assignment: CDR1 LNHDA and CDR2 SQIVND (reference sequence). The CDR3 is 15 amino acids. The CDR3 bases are TGTGCCAGTACCCCGGGGACTAGCGGGAGTCGGCAGCAGTACTTC. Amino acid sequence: CASTPGTSGSRQQYF.

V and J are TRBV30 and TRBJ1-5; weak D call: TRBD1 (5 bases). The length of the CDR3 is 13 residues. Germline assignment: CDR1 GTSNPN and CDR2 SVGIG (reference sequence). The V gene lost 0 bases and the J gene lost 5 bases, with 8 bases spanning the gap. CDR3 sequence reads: CAWSVRGDQPQHF. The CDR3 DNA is TGTGCCTGGAGTGTACGGGGGGATCAGCCCCAGCATTTT. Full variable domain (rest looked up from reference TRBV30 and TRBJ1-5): SQTIHQWPATLVQPVGSPLSLECTVEGTSNPNLYWYRQAAGRGLQLLFYSVGIGQISSEVPQNLSASRPQDRQFILSSKKLLLSDSGFYLCAWSVRGDQPQHFGDGTRLSIL.

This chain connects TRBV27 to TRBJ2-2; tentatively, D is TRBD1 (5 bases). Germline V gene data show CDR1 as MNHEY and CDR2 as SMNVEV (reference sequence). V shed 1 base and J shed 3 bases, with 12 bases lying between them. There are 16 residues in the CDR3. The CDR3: CASSLLGLTHTGELFF. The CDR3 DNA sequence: TGTGCCAGCAGTTTATTGGGGCTAACCCACACCGGGGAGCTGTTTTTT.

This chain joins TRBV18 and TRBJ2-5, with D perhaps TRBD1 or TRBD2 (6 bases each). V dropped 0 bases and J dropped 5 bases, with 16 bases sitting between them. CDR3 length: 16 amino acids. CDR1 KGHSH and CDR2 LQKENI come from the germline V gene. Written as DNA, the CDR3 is TGTGCCAGCTCACCACCGGGGGGCCCCGGTGGGGAGACCCAGTACTTC. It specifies CASSPPGGPGGETQYF.

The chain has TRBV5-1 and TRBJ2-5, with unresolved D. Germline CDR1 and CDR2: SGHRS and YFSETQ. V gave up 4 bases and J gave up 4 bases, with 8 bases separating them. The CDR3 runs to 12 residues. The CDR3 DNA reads TGCGCCAGCAGCCTTCTGGGAGAGACCCAGTACTTC. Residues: CASSLLGETQYF. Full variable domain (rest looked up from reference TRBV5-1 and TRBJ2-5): KAGVTQTPRYLIKTRGQQVTLSCSPISGHRSVSWYQQTPGQGLQFLFEYFSETQRNKGNFPGRFSGRQFSNSRSEMNVSTLELGDSALYLCASSLLGETQYFGPGTRLLVL.

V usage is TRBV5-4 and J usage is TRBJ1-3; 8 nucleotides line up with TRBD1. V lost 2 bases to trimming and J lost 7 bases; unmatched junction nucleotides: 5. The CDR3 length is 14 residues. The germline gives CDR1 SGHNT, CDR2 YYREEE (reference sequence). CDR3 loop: CASSFSQGANTIYF. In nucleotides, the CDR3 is TGTGCCAGCAGCTTCAGCCAGGGGGCCAACACCATATATTTT.

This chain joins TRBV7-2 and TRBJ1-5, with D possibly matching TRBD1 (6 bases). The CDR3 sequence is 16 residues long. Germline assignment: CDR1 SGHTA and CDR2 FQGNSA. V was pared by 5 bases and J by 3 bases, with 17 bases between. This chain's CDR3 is CASSPVRGAANQPQHF. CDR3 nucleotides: TGTGCCAGCAGCCCCGTACGGGGGGCAGCCAATCAGCCCCAGCATTTT.

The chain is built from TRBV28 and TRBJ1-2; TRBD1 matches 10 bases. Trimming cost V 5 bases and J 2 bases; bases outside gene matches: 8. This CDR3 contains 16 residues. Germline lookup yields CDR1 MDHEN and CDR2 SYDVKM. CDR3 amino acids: CASSADDRGLNYGYTF. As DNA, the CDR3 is TGTGCCAGCAGTGCTGACGACAGGGGGCTCAACTATGGCTACACCTTC.

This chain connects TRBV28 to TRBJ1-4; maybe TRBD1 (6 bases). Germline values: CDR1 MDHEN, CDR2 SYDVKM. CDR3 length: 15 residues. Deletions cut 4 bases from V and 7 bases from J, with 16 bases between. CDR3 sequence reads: CASSSSRGGREKLFF. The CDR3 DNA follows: TGTGCCAGCAGTTCCTCTCGCGGGGGCCGTGAAAAACTGTTTTTT. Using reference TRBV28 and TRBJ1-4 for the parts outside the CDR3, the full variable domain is DVKVTQSSRYLVKRTGEKVFLECVQDMDHENMFWYRQDPGLGLRLIYFSYDVKMKEKGDIPEGYSVSREKKERFSLILESASTNQTSMYLCASSSSRGGREKLFFGSGTQLSVL.

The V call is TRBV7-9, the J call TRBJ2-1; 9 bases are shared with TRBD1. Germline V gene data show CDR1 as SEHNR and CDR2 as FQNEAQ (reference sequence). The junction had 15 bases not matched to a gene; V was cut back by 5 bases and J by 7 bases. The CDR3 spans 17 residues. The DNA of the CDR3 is TGTGCCAGCAGCCCACCCTTAGACAGGGGGGGGAGGAATGAGCAGTTCTTC. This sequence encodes CASSPPLDRGGRNEQFF.

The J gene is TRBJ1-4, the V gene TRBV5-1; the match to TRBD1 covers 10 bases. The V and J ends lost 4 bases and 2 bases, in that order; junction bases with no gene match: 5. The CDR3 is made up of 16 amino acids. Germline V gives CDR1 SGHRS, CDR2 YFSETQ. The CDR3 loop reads CASSIGTGATNEKLFF. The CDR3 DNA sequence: TGCGCCAGCAGCATAGGGACAGGGGCGACTAATGAAAAACTGTTTTTT.

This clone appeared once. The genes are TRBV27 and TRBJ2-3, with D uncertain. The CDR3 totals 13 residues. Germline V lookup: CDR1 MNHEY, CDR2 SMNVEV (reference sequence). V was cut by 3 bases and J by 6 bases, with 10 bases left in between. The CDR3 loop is CASSFSYKDTQYF. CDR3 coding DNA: TGTGCCAGCAGTTTCTCCTATAAGGATACGCAGTATTTT.

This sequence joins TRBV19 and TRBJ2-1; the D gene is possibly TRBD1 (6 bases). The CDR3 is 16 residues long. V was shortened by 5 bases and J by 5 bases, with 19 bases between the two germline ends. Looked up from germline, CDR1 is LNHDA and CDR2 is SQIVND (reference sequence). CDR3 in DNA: TGTGCCAGTAGTTCCGACGGGGCAGGGGCGAACAATGAGCAGTTCTTC. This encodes CASSSDGAGANNEQFF.

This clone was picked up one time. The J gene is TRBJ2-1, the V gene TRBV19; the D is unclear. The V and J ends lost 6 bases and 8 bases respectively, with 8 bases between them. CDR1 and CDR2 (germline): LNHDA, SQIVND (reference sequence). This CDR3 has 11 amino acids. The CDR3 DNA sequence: TGTGCCAGTAGACGTGGGTATGAGCAGTTCTTC. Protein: CASRRGYEQFF.